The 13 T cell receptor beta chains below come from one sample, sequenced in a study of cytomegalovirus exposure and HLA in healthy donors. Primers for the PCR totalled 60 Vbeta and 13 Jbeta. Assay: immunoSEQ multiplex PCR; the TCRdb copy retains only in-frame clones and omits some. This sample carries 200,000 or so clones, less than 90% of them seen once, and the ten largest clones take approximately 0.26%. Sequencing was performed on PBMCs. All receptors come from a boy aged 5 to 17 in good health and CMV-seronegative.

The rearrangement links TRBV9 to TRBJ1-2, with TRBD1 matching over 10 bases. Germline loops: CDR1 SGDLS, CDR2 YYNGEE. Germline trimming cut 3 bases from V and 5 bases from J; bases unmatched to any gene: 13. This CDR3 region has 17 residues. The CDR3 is CASSEVGTGATRYGYTF. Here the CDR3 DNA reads TGTGCCAGCAGCGAGGTTGGGACAGGGGCGACTCGATATGGCTACACCTTC.

The CDR3 spells CAVDTAFF. CDR3 DNA sequence: TGTGCCGTAGATACGGCTTTCTTT. The chain recombines TRBV30 with TRBJ1-1; no firm D call. Germline V gene lookup returns CDR1 GTSNPN and CDR2 SVGIG (reference sequence). The CDR3 is 8 residues long. V dropped 8 bases and J dropped 11 bases, with 9 bases sitting between them.

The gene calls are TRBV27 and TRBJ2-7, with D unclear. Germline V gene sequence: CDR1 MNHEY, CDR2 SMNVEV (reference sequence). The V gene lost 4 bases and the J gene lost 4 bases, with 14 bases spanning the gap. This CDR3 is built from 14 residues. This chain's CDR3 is CASSSLKSRYEQYF. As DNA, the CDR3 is TGTGCCAGCAGTTCATTGAAGAGCCGATACGAGCAGTACTTC.

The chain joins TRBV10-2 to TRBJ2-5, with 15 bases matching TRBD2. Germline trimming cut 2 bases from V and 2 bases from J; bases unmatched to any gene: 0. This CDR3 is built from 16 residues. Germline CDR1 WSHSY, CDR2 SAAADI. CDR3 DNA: TGCGCCAGCAGTGAGGGACTAGCGGGGGGGCAAGAGACCCAGTACTTC. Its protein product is CASSEGLAGGQETQYF.

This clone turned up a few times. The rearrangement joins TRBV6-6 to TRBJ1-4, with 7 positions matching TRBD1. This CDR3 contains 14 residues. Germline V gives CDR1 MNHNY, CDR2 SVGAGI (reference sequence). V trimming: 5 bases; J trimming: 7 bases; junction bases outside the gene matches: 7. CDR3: CASSRQGSFEKLFF. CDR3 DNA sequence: TGTGCCAGCAGTCGACAGGGAAGTTTTGAAAAACTGTTTTTT.

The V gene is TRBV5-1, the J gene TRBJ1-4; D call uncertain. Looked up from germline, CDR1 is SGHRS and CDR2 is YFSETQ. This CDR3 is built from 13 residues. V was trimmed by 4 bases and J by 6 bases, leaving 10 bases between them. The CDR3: CASSQNTDEKLFF. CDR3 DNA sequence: TGCGCCAGCAGCCAGAACACAGATGAAAAACTGTTTTTT.

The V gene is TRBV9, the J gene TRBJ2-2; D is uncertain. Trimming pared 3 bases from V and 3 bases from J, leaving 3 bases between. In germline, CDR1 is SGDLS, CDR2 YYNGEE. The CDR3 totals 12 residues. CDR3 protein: CASSADTGELFF. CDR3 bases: TGTGCCAGCAGCGCCGACACCGGGGAGCTGTTTTTT.

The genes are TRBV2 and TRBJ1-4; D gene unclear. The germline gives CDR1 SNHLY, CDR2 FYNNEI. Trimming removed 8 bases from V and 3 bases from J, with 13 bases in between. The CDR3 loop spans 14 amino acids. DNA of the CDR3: TGTGCCAGCGGGAGAGGGCGAGCTAATGAAAAACTGTTTTTT. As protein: CASGRGRANEKLFF.

The CDR3 here is CASSLEGGWTEAFF. As DNA, the CDR3 is TGCGCCAGCAGCTTGGAGGGGGGGTGGACTGAAGCTTTCTTT. V gene TRBV5-1 combines with J gene TRBJ1-1; D perhaps matches TRBD1 (6 bases). The CDR3 has 14 residues. V dropped 0 bases and J dropped 5 bases, with 11 bases sitting between them. The germline CDR1 and CDR2 sequences are SGHRS and YFSETQ.

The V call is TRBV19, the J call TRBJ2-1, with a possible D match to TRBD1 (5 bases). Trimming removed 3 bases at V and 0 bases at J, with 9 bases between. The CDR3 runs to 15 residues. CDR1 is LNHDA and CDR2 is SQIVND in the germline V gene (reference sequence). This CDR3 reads CASSIAGPSYNEQFF. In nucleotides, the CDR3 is TGTGCCAGTAGTATTGCAGGGCCCTCCTACAATGAGCAGTTCTTC.

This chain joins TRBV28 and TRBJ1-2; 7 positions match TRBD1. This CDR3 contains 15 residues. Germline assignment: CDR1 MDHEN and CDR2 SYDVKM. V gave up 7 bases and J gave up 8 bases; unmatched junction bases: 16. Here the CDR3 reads CASKNVEGQRGGYTF. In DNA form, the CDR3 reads TGTGCCAGCAAAAATGTGGAGGGACAGAGAGGCGGCTACACCTTC.

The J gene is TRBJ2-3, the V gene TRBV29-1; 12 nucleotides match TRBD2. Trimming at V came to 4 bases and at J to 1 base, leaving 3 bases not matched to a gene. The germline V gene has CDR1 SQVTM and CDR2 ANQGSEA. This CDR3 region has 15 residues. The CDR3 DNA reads TGCAGCGTTGTTCTAGCGGGGGGGCGCACAGATACGCAGTATTTT. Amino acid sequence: CSVVLAGGRTDTQYF.

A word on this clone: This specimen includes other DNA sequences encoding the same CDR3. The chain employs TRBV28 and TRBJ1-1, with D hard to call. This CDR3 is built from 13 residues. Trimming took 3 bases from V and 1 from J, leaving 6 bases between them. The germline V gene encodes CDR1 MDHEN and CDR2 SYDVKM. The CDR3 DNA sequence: TGTGCCAGCAGTTTCCCAGGGAACACTGAAGCTTTCTTT. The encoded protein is CASSFPGNTEAFF.